Following are 29 T cell receptor beta chains from one sample sequenced in a study of OX40 agonist ivuxolimab in advanced cancers. Produced via immunoSEQ multiplex PCR; TCRdb's table is partial and in-frame only. Of some 41,000 clones listed, around 87% are singletons. This specimen was CD4+ or CD8+ T cells sorted from blood, taken in a trial of the OX40 agonist ivuxolimab. Every receptor here comes from an adult with an advanced solid tumor such as melanoma, head and neck, liver or kidney cancer.

The J gene is TRBJ1-1, the V gene TRBV6-6, with 12 bases that match TRBD1. In germline, CDR1 is MNHNY, CDR2 SVGAGI (reference sequence). V shed 7 bases, J shed 1 base, and the junction held 1 base outside the gene matches. This CDR3 region has 14 residues. The CDR3 here is CASKGQGANTEAFF. In DNA, the CDR3 is TGTGCCAGCAAGGGACAGGGGGCGAACACTGAAGCTTTCTTT.

Note on this clone: Additional DNA sequences in this sample encode the identical CDR3. This chain links TRBV11-3 with TRBJ2-7; possible D gene TRBD2, 6 bases. V lost 1 base and J 0 bases, leaving 13 bases between the germline ends. CDR1 and CDR2 (germline): SGHNT, YENEEA. The CDR3 totals 16 residues. The CDR3 coding sequence is TGTGCCAGCAGCTTAGCTGGGGGGTATAACTCCTACGAGCAGTACTTC. It encodes CASSLAGGYNSYEQYF.

The chain combines TRBV7-2 with TRBJ2-3, with a possible D match to TRBD1 (6 bases). The germline CDR1 and CDR2 sequences are SGHTA and FQGNSA. The CDR3 loop spans 18 amino acids. The V and J ends lost 5 bases and 0 bases respectively, with 21 bases between them. CDR3 amino acids: CASSPSWGPSSSTDTQYF. DNA of the CDR3: TGTGCCAGCAGCCCCTCGTGGGGGCCGTCCTCTAGCACAGATACGCAGTATTTT.

This chain joins TRBV5-1 and TRBJ2-3; 9 nucleotides line up with TRBD2. The V gene's germline CDR1 is SGHRS and CDR2 YFSETQ. CDR3 length equals 16 residues. V shed 0 bases, J shed 1 base, and the junction held 3 bases outside the gene matches. The CDR3, as DNA: TGCGCCAGCAGCTTGGTCCGACTAGCGGGCACAGATACGCAGTATTTT. Translation gives CASSLVRLAGTDTQYF.

This chain joins TRBV11-3 and TRBJ2-3, with TRBD1 matching 8 bases. The germline CDR1 and CDR2 sequences are SGHNT and YENEEA. This CDR3 comprises 13 residues. Trimming took 5 bases from V and 5 from J; bases not matched to a gene: 3. The CDR3 sequence: CASSPGTGDTQYF. As DNA, the CDR3 is TGTGCCAGCAGCCCAGGGACAGGAGATACGCAGTATTTT.

The CDR3 DNA is TGTGCCAGCAGGGCCAATATCGGGGGCAATCAGCCCCAGCATTTT. Protein product: CASRANIGGNQPQHF. This chain links TRBV2 with TRBJ1-5; D unresolved. The V end lost 6 bases, the J end lost 2 bases, and 14 bases lay between the germline ends. CDR3 length equals 15 residues. Germline V gives CDR1 SNHLY, CDR2 FYNNEI.

The J gene is TRBJ2-1, the V gene TRBV2; TRBD2 matches at 8 bases. Trimming took 6 bases from V and 7 from J; bases not matched to a gene: 11. The CDR3 spans 15 residues. Looked up from germline, CDR1 is SNHLY and CDR2 is FYNNEI. The CDR3, as DNA: TGTGCCAGCAGGGTTGTAGGGATAGCGGGGAATGAGCAGTTCTTC. Its protein product is CASRVVGIAGNEQFF.

The chain joins TRBV19 to TRBJ1-1; 7 bases are a match to TRBD1. The CDR3 is 16 residues long. The germline V gene encodes CDR1 LNHDA and CDR2 SQIVND (reference sequence). The ends lost 7 bases at V and 2 bases at J; junction bases unmatched: 13. The DNA for the CDR3 is TGTGCCAGTACCCTAGGGTTTGGACAGGTAAACACTGAAGCTTTCTTT. As protein: CASTLGFGQVNTEAFF.

The V call is TRBV4-2, the J call TRBJ2-1, with TRBD2 as a possible D gene (6 bases). CDR1 is LGHNA and CDR2 is YNFKEQ in the germline V gene. CDR3 length equals 16 residues. Trimming pared 4 bases from V and 8 bases from J, leaving 21 bases between. This CDR3 is CASSPPPPGRGYEQFF. CDR3 DNA: TGTGCCAGCAGCCCCCCGCCTCCCGGGAGAGGATATGAGCAGTTCTTC.

The rearrangement uses TRBV6-1 and TRBJ2-3; tentatively, D is TRBD1 (5 bases). V was pared by 0 bases and J by 5 bases, with 12 bases between. This CDR3 region has 15 residues. From germline, CDR1 is MNHNS and CDR2 SASEGT. The DNA of the CDR3 is TGTGCCAGCAGTGAAGCTCCAGGGTCAGGAGATACGCAGTATTTT. Translated, it gives CASSEAPGSGDTQYF.

This chain links TRBV6-1 with TRBJ2-7; TRBD1 matches at 11 bases. This CDR3 region has 14 residues. The junction had 5 bases not matched to a gene; V was cut back by 10 bases and J by 0 bases. Germline V gene lookup returns CDR1 MNHNS and CDR2 SASEGT. CDR3 protein: CATMDRGPSYEQYF. The CDR3 nucleotides read TGTGCCACCATGGACAGGGGGCCCTCCTACGAGCAGTACTTC.

The rearrangement uses TRBV18 and TRBJ1-4; 7 nucleotides agree with TRBD1. The V gene end was trimmed by 4 bases and the J gene end by 7 bases; junction bases not matched to a gene: 9. The germline V gene encodes CDR1 KGHSH and CDR2 LQKENI. The CDR3 length is 15 residues. CDR3 sequence reads: CASSLGQVKGEKLFF. The DNA for the CDR3 is TGTGCCAGCTCACTCGGACAGGTCAAGGGTGAAAAACTGTTTTTT.

V gene TRBV4-2 combines with J gene TRBJ2-5; no clear D. The CDR3 runs 16 residues. Trimming stripped 0 bases from V and 5 bases from J, with 16 bases between. The germline CDR1 and CDR2 sequences are LGHNA and YNFKEQ. This CDR3 reads CASSQEGFGARETQYF. CDR3 nucleotide sequence: TGTGCCAGCAGCCAAGAGGGGTTTGGAGCAAGGGAGACCCAGTACTTC.

The V and J genes are TRBV27 and TRBJ2-3; either TRBD1 or TRBD2 may supply D (5 bases each). The germline V and J ends were trimmed by 1 base and 3 bases, with 20 bases remaining between them. This CDR3 contains 18 residues. Germline values: CDR1 MNHEY, CDR2 SMNVEV (reference sequence). CDR3 nucleotide sequence: TGTGCCAGCAGTTTATTAGGGGACCCTACTCGAGAGACAGATACGCAGTATTTT. Translated, it gives CASSLLGDPTRETDTQYF.

J is TRBJ2-7 and V is TRBV14, with D possibly TRBD2 on 6 matching bases. CDR1 and CDR2 (germline): SGHDN, FVKESK. Trimming took 1 base from V and 7 from J, leaving 8 bases between them. The CDR3 has 12 residues. The CDR3 region is CASSQGGKEQYF. The CDR3 DNA reads as TGTGCCAGCAGCCAAGGCGGGAAGGAGCAGTACTTC.

This chain connects TRBV4-2 to TRBJ1-1; perhaps TRBD1 as D (5 bases). Germline lookup yields CDR1 LGHNA and CDR2 YNFKEQ. Trimming shortened V by 0 bases and J by 4 bases, and 9 bases separated the two germline ends. This CDR3 is 14 amino acids long. The DNA for the CDR3 is TGTGCCAGCAGCCAAGAGGGGGAGAGCACTGAAGCTTTCTTT. It is translated as CASSQEGESTEAFF.

The V gene is TRBV20-1, the J gene TRBJ2-7; 7 bases fit TRBD1. The CDR3 totals 11 residues. The trim removed 6 bases at V and 6 bases at J, leaving 5 bases unmatched. Per germline, CDR1 DFQATT and CDR2 SNEGSKA (reference sequence). The CDR3 sequence: CSAEQGLEQYF. CDR3 nucleotide sequence: TGCAGTGCCGAACAGGGGCTCGAGCAGTACTTC.

The gene calls are TRBV21-1 and TRBJ2-3; the table calls TRBD2, which could not be checked here. TRBV21-1 is noted as a pseudogene. This CDR3 comprises 13 residues. CDR3 in amino acids: CASHGGGKDTQYF. The DNA for the CDR3 is TGTGCCAGCCATGGGGGGGGTAAAGATACGCAGTATTTT.

The rearrangement uses TRBV10-3 and TRBJ2-1; 13 bases agree with TRBD2. V lost 0 bases to trimming and J lost 4 bases; unmatched junction nucleotides: 6. The CDR3 totals 18 residues. Germline V gene sequence: CDR1 ENHRY, CDR2 SYGVKD. Here the CDR3 reads CAISESTGLAGTYNEQFF. For the CDR3, the DNA is TGTGCCATCAGTGAGTCGACGGGACTAGCGGGAACGTACAATGAGCAGTTCTTC.

The chain carries TRBV27 and TRBJ2-3, with TRBD2 matching over 9 bases. Germline CDR1 reads MNHEY; CDR2 reads SMNVEV (reference sequence). The CDR3 is made up of 15 amino acids. The V gene end was trimmed by 6 bases and the J gene end by 5 bases; junction bases not matched to a gene: 9. CDR3 sequence: CASRGLKREVDTQYF. The CDR3 DNA sequence: TGTGCCAGCAGAGGCCTAAAGCGGGAGGTAGATACGCAGTATTTT.

The rearrangement links TRBV6-1 to TRBJ1-2, with D maybe TRBD1 (5 bases). Trimming took off 1 base at V and 8 bases at J, with 14 bases between the two ends. Germline-derived CDR1 and CDR2 are MNHNS and SASEGT. The CDR3 sequence is 14 residues long. CDR3 sequence (DNA): TGTGCCAGCAGTGAAGATGGGGGAGTAGGCGGCTACACCTTC. The encoded protein is CASSEDGGVGGYTF.

Judged by abundance, this clone is medium-sized. The chain combines TRBV5-1 with TRBJ2-7; a possible D gene is TRBD1 (6 bases). Trimming removed 0 bases from V and 2 bases from J, with 9 bases in between. This CDR3 comprises 14 residues. Germline V gives CDR1 SGHRS, CDR2 YFSETQ. The CDR3 loop is CASSLVTGTYEQYF. CDR3 in DNA: TGCGCCAGCAGCTTGGTGACAGGCACCTACGAGCAGTACTTC.

The chain is built from TRBV7-9 and TRBJ2-5, with unresolved D. Trimming removed 1 base from V and 1 base from J, with 7 bases in between. The CDR3 runs to 14 residues. Germline V lookup: CDR1 SEHNR, CDR2 FQNEAQ (reference sequence). CDR3 sequence: CASSLGILQETQYF. The DNA for the CDR3 is TGTGCCAGCAGCTTAGGAATCCTCCAAGAGACCCAGTACTTC. The full variable domain, completed using reference TRBV7-9 and TRBJ2-5, is DTGVSQNPRHKITKRGQNVTFRCDPISEHNRLYWYRQTLGQGPEFLTYFQNEAQLEKSRLLSDRFSAERPKGSFSTLEIQRTEQGDSAMYLCASSLGILQETQYFGPGTRLLVL.

This chain connects TRBV5-4 to TRBJ1-4; the D is unclear. This CDR3 has 11 residues. CDR1 and CDR2 from the germline V gene are SGHNT and YYREEE (reference sequence). Trimming took off 4 bases at V and 7 bases at J, with 5 bases between the two ends. The CDR3 DNA sequence: TGTGCCAGCAGCGGAGGTGAAAAACTGTTTTTT. Its translation: CASSGGEKLFF.

V gene TRBV11-2 combines with J gene TRBJ2-3, with 8 nucleotides matching TRBD2. The CDR3 is 14 residues long. V trimming: 1 base; J trimming: 4 bases; junction bases outside the gene matches: 1. The germline CDR1 and CDR2 sequences are SGHAT and FQNNGV. The CDR3, as DNA: TGTGCCAGCAGCTTAGGGACTAGCCCAGATACGCAGTATTTT. Protein product: CASSLGTSPDTQYF.

The chain uses TRBV7-9 and TRBJ2-1; tentatively, D is TRBD1 (6 bases). CDR1 and CDR2 from the germline V gene are SEHNR and FQNEAQ (reference sequence). Trimming stripped 5 bases from V and 5 bases from J, with 16 bases between. This CDR3 contains 15 residues. The CDR3 sequence is CASSVTRDTNNEQFF. CDR3 sequence (DNA): TGTGCCAGCAGCGTGACCCGGGACACCAACAATGAGCAGTTCTTC. Full variable domain (missing parts from reference TRBV7-9 and TRBJ2-1): DTGVSQNPRHKITKRGQNVTFRCDPISEHNRLYWYRQTLGQGPEFLTYFQNEAQLEKSRLLSDRFSAERPKGSFSTLEIQRTEQGDSAMYLCASSVTRDTNNEQFFGPGTRLTVL.

The chain is built from TRBV7-2 and TRBJ1-2; the match to TRBD1 covers 12 bases. Germline-derived CDR1 and CDR2 are SGHTA and FQGNSA. The CDR3 has 18 residues. The V gene end was trimmed by 5 bases and the J gene end by 1 base; junction bases not matched to a gene: 11. The CDR3 region has the DNA TGTGCCAGCAGCCTCACCTCCGGGGACAGGGGGCGTAACTATGGCTACACCTTC. It is translated as CASSLTSGDRGRNYGYTF.

The chain carries TRBV7-9 and TRBJ2-5, with TRBD2 matching 10 bases. V lost 8 bases, J lost 4 bases, and 10 bases stayed unmatched. The CDR3 is 15 amino acids. Per germline, CDR1 SEHNR and CDR2 FQNEAQ (reference sequence). CDR3 residues: CASCIAGGPRETQYF. The DNA of the CDR3 is TGTGCCAGCTGTATAGCGGGAGGCCCCAGAGAGACCCAGTACTTC.

V gene TRBV19 combines with J gene TRBJ1-5; D is ambiguous. The CDR3 has 15 residues. From germline, CDR1 is LNHDA and CDR2 SQIVND (reference sequence). V lost 2 bases, J lost 2 bases, and 10 bases lay in between. The CDR3 is CASSIRGAGNQPQHF. CDR3 nucleotides: TGTGCCAGTAGTATAAGAGGCGCTGGCAATCAGCCCCAGCATTTT.